This T cell receptor beta chain was retrieved from a study of beta chain features in type 1 diabetes. Study-level findings and limits: Moderate but significant shortening of TCRB CDR3s was recorded in all four CD4+ subsets from Type 1 diabetes patients.

This clone was counted a few times. Its antigen is not known. The germline gives CDR1 SGDLS, CDR2 YYNGEE. Losses at the gene ends were 3 bases for V and 9 bases for J; bases not matched to a gene: 5. CDR3 length: 15 amino acids. Reverse transcribing all isolated RNA meant expressed TCRB transcripts were sequenced. The protocol was immunoSEQ multiplex PCR, while the TCRdb copy is restricted to in-frame clones and leaves out a portion. Of 900,000 or so clones listed, roughly 17% are singletons. Based on CD45RO/CCR7/CD25/CD127/CD95/CD27, CD4+ regulatory, stem cell-like memory, naive and central memory cells were sorted.

This sequence was found in a young woman in good health. The sequencing input was naive CD4+ T cells from blood. J is TRBJ2-1 and V is TRBV9, with 14 positions matching TRBD2. Here the CDR3 DNA reads TGTGCCAGCAGCGCAACCGGGACTAGCGGGAGTGAGCAGTTCTTC. Its translation is CASSATGTSGSEQFF.